The present T cell receptor (beta chain) was sequenced within a study of cytotoxic CD8 clonotypes in ibrutinib-treated CLL. The CDR3 is 16 residues long. Germline CDR1 reads SGHNT; CDR2 reads YYREEE (reference sequence). The V end lost 0 bases, the J end lost 0 bases, and 10 bases lay between the germline ends. Data came from immunoSEQ multiplex PCR; TCRdb stores just in-frame clones and leaves some out. The table includes fewer than 400,000 clones, about 61% detected once. This clone was picked up one time. This clonotype was obtained from a human donor with chronic lymphocytic leukemia. The material sequenced was PBMCs, taken after 36 months of ibrutinib treatment. V gene TRBV5-4 combines with J gene TRBJ2-1; D might be TRBD2 (5 bases). This chain's CDR3 is CASSLGASRSYNEQFF. CDR3 coding DNA: TGTGCCAGCAGCTTGGGGGCTAGCCGCTCCTACAATGAGCAGTTCTTC.